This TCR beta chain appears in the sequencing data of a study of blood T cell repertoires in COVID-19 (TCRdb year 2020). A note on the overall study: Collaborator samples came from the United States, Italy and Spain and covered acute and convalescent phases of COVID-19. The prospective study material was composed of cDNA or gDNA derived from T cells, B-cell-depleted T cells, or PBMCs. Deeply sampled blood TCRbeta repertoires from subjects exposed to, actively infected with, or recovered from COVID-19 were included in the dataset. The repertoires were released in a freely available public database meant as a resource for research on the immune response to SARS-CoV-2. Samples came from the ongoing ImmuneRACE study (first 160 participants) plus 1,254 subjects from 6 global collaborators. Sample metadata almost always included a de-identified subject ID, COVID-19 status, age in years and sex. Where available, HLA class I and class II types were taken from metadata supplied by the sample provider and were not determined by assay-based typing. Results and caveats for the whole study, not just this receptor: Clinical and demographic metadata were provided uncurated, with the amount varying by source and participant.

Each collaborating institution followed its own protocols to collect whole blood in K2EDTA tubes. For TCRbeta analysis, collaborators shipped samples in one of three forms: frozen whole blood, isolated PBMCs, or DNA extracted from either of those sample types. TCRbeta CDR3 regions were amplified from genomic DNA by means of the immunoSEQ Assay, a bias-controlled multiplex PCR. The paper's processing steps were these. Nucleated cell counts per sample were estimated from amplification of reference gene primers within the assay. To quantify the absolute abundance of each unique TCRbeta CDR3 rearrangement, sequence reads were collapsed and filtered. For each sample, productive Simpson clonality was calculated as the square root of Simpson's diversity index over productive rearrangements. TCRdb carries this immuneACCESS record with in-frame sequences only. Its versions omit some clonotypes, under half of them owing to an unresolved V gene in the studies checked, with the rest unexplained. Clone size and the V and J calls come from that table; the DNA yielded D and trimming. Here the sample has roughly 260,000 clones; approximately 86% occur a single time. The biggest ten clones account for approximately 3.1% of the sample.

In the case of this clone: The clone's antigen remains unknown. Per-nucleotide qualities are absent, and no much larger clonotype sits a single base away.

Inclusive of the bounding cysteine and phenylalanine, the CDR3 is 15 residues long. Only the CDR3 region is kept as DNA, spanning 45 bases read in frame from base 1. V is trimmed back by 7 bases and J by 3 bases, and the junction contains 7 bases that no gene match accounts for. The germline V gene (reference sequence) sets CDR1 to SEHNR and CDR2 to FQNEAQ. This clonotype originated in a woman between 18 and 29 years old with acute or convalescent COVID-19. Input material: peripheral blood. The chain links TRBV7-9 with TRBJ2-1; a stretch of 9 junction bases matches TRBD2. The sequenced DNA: TGTGCCAGCAACAAAGCGGGAGGCGTCTACAATGAGCAGTTCTTC. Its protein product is CASNKAGGVYNEQFF.